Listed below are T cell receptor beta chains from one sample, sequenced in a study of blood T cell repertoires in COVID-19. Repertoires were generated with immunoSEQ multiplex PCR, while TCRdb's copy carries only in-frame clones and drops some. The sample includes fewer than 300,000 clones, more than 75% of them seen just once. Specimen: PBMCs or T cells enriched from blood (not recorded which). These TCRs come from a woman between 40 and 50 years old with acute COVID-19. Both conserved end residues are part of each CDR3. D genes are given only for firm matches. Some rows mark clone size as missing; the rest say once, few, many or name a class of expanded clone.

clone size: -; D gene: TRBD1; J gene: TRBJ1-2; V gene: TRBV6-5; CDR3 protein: CASSSLTGTGGYGYTF; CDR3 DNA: TGTGCCAGCAGTTCATTGACCGGGACAGGGGGCTATGGCTACACCTTC
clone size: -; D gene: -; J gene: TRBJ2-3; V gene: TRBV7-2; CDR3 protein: CASSLQGTDTQYF; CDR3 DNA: TGTGCCAGCAGCTTACAGGGCACAGATACGCAGTATTTT
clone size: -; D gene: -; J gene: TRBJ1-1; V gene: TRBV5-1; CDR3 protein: CASSGAGMNTEAFF; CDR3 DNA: TGCGCCAGCAGTGGAGCAGGGATGAACACTGAAGCTTTCTTT
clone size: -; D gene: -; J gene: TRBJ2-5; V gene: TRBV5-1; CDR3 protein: CASSPGRLGLFMGETQYF; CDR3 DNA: TGCGCCAGCAGCCCAGGCCGCCTAGGACTTTTCATGGGGGAGACCCAGTACTTC
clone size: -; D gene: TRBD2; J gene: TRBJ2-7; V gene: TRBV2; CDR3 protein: CASRVTGGDGYEQYF; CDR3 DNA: TGTGCCAGCAGGGTAACGGGAGGGGATGGGTACGAGCAGTACTTC
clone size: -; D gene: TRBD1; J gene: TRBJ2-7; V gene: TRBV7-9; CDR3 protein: CASRWTGESSEQYF; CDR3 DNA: TGTGCCAGCAGATGGACAGGCGAATCCTCCGAGCAGTACTTC
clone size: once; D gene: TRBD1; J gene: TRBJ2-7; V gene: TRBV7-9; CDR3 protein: CASSPSGQGRTQYF; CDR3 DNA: TGTGCCAGCAGCCCATCGGGACAGGGCCGAACCCAGTACTTC
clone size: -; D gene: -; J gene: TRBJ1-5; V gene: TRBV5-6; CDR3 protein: CASSLGAGESQPQHF; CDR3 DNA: TGTGCCAGCAGCTTGGGTGCAGGGGAGAGTCAGCCCCAGCATTTT
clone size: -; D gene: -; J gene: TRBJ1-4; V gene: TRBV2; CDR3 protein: CASSGGGTTNEKLFF; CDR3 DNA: TGTGCCAGCAGTGGGGGGGGGACAACTAATGAAAAACTGTTTTTT
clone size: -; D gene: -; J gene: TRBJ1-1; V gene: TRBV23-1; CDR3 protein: CASSHLQDDAEAFF; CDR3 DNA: TGCGCCAGCAGTCACCTACAGGATGACGCTGAAGCTTTCTTT
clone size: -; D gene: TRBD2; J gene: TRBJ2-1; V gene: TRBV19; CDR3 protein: CASTWGLADYNEQFF; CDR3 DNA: TGTGCCAGTACCTGGGGACTAGCGGACTACAATGAGCAGTTCTTC
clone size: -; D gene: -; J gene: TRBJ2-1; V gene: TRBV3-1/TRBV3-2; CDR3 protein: CAPATWNEQFF; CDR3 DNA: TGTGCCCCCGCGACATGGAATGAGCAGTTCTTC
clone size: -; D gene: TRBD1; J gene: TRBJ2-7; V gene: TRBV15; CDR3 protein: CATSTDRVSYEQYF; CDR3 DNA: TGTGCCACCAGCACGGACAGGGTCTCCTACGAGCAGTACTTC